This TCR beta chain was recovered during a study of T cell responses to AZD1222 COVID-19 vaccine. Notes on the study in general: The donors showed a predominance of white British ancestry and of females, with possible underestimation of clonal diversity.

The table came from immunoSEQ multiplex PCR; TCRdb's copy has only in-frame clones and leaves some out. This repertoire shows around 150,000 clones, approximately 85% found once; its top ten account for around 8%. The CDR3 runs to 13 residues. The germline CDR1 and CDR2 sequences are SEHNR and FQNEAQ (reference sequence). V was trimmed by 2 bases and J by 0 bases, leaving 2 bases between them. Comment on this clone: The antigen is unknown.

The V call is TRBV7-9, the J call TRBJ1-5; D remains ambiguous. Here the sequenced sample was peripheral blood, taken 28 days after the second dose of the MenACWY control vaccine. The TCR was taken from an adult who received the MenACWY meningococcal vaccine as a control. CDR3 nucleotide sequence: TGTGCCAGCAGCTTAAGTAGCAATCAGCCCCAGCATTTT. This encodes CASSLSSNQPQHF.